Shown below are 12 T cell receptor beta chains from a single sample sequenced in a study of blood T cells in healthy people across ages. PCR was performed a second time for about 6 to 11 cycles using a sample-barcoded 5' primer and a J-beta primer mix. TCRdb re-derived calls from the 5' RACE reads in MiXCR, one entry per CDR3 protein. The sample records about 640,000 distinct CDR3 sequences, under 30% being singletons. The sample taken for sequencing was blood. Receptors were obtained from a woman of 80 years or more in good health.

The chain joins TRBV7-2 to TRBJ1-5; TRBD1 aligns across 9 bases. With V trimmed by 2 bases and J by 1 base, 3 bases remained unmatched. The CDR3 runs to 16 residues. The germline CDR1 and CDR2 sequences are SGHTA and FQGNSA. This CDR3 reads CASSLPGTGSNQPQHF. In nucleotides, the CDR3 is TGTGCCAGCAGCTTACCTGGGACAGGGAGCAATCAGCCCCAGCATTTT.

The sample holds many counts of this clonotype. This chain uses TRBV11-3 with TRBJ2-5; 12 bases map to TRBD2. With 5 bases clipped from V and 3 bases from J, the junction kept 10 bases outside the gene matches. The germline gives CDR1 SGHNT, CDR2 YENEEA. The CDR3 covers 17 residues. The DNA of the CDR3 is TGTGCCAGCAGCCGCGGACTAGCGGGACCCCGCGAAGAGACCCAGTACTTC. It encodes CASSRGLAGPREETQYF.

There are many counts of this clonotype. The gene calls are TRBV5-1 and TRBJ1-1; TRBD1 matches at 8 bases. The length of the CDR3 is 15 residues. With V trimmed by 0 bases and J by 5 bases, 6 bases remained unmatched. The V gene's germline CDR1 is SGHRS and CDR2 YFSETQ. For the CDR3, the DNA is TGCGCCAGCAGCTTGGACGGACAGGGTAAGACTGAAGCTTTCTTT. Protein: CASSLDGQGKTEAFF.

The rearrangement uses TRBV29-1 and TRBJ2-3, with a possible D match to TRBD1 (6 bases). Trimming took 3 bases from V and 6 from J, leaving 22 bases between them. CDR3 length equals 16 residues. Per the germline V gene, CDR1 is SQVTM and CDR2 is ANQGSEA. In nucleotides, the CDR3 is TGCAGCGTTGACACGGGGACCCCAGGGGTTCGGGATACGCAGTATTTT. It is translated as CSVDTGTPGVRDTQYF.

Points on this clonotype: A read error may be the cause here, since a much bigger clone is one base away. The J gene is TRBJ2-7, the V gene TRBV7-2, with TRBD1 identical over 11 bases. V was pared by 4 bases and J by 5 bases, with 7 bases of the junction left unmatched. This CDR3 has 15 amino acids. Germline CDR1 SGHTA, CDR2 FQGNSA. CDR3 sequence (DNA): TGTGCCAGCAGCTCGACCGGGACAGGGGGACACGAGCAGTACTTC. Translated: CASSSTGTGGHEQYF.

This clonotype appeared many times. The chain links TRBV4-2 to TRBJ2-7, with D perhaps matching TRBD2 (6 bases). CDR1 and CDR2 from the germline V gene are LGHNA and YNFKEQ. Deletions cut 8 bases from V and 6 bases from J, with 17 bases between. The CDR3 is made up of 13 amino acids. DNA of the CDR3: TGTGCCAGCCAGGGTTTAGCGGAGGTCGAGCAGTACTTC. Protein sequence: CASQGLAEVEQYF.

The genes are TRBV12-3 or TRBV12-4 and TRBJ1-5; no definite D call. V lost 6 bases, J lost 1 base, and 16 bases lay in between. This CDR3 region has 16 residues. DNA for the CDR3: TGTGCCAGCAGCCCAAACCCGGCGACGAGCAATCAGCCCCAGCATTTT. Translation: CASSPNPATSNQPQHF.

This clonotype was counted ten times or more. The chain links TRBV4-2 to TRBJ1-1; D ambiguous. This CDR3 is 13 amino acids long. V lost 0 bases and J 3 bases, leaving 5 bases between the germline ends. CDR1 and CDR2 (germline): LGHNA, YNFKEQ. DNA for the CDR3: TGTGCCAGCAGCCAAGATGATGACACTGAAGCTTTCTTT. This translates into CASSQDDDTEAFF.

This chain links TRBV6-1 with TRBJ1-5; the match to TRBD1 covers 7 bases. The V gene's germline CDR1 is MNHNS and CDR2 SASEGT. The CDR3 runs to 13 residues. Trimming took 7 bases from V and 5 from J; bases not matched to a gene: 5. CDR3 sequence (DNA): TGTGCCAGCACCCGGGACAGAGATCAGCCCCAGCATTTT. Its translation is CASTRDRDQPQHF.

The chain recombines TRBV20-1 with TRBJ1-6, with D unclear. Trimming left V 5 bases short and J 5 bases short, with 10 bases between. This CDR3 spans 13 amino acids. Germline assignment: CDR1 DFQATT and CDR2 SNEGSKA (reference sequence). The CDR3 nucleotides read TGCAGTGCTTATATCGGGAATAATTCACCCCTCCACTTT. Its protein is CSAYIGNNSPLHF.

In its sample, this clonotype was seen a few times. The chain has TRBV12-3 or TRBV12-4 and TRBJ1-4; 9 bases map to TRBD1. CDR3 length: 17 residues. Unmatched junction bases numbered 15, after V lost 3 bases and J lost 10 bases. CDR3 nucleotides: TGTGCCAGCAGTTTTATAGTAGGCGGGACAGGGCCCCGAAAACTGTTTTTT. Protein sequence: CASSFIVGGTGPRKLFF.

On this clonotype: A read error may produce the germline difference seen at one junction end. This chain joins TRBV5-1 and TRBJ2-6; possible D gene TRBD1, 5 bases. Germline V CDR1 and CDR2: SGHRS, YFSETQ. The CDR3 sequence is 16 residues long. The CDR3 DNA reads as TGCGCCAGCAGCTTGGAGGGTTCCTCTGGGGCCAACGTCCTGAATTTC. Translation gives CASSLEGSSGANVLNF.